This T cell receptor beta chain was recorded in a study of blood T cell repertoires in COVID-19. Across the whole study: Donors in the United States, Italy and Spain gave samples during acute or convalescent COVID-19.

Original handling: Amplification from reference gene primers served as the basis for estimated nucleated cell counts. Data came from immunoSEQ multiplex PCR; TCRdb stores just in-frame clones and leaves some out. The DNA gave D and trimming, while V, J and clone size come from that table. The sample lists approximately 300,000 clones; approximately 90% were seen once. The CDR3 has 16 residues. Germline V CDR1 and CDR2: KGHDR, SFDVKD. V trimming: 4 bases; J trimming: 4 bases; junction bases outside the gene matches: 6. The chain has TRBV24-1 and TRBJ1-4, with 9 bases lining up with TRBD1. The sequenced sample was peripheral blood. The receptor comes from a woman aged 25 to 45 with COVID-19, enrolled during active disease. This CDR3 is CATSDPGTGSNEKLFF. DNA of the CDR3: TGTGCCACCAGTGACCCGGGGACAGGGAGTAATGAAAAACTGTTTTTT.